The next 9 T cell receptor beta chains were all read from a single sample in a study of blood T cell repertoires in COVID-19 (dated by TCRdb to about 2020). Libraries were constructed by the immunoSEQ multiplex PCR assay. TCRdb holds this immuneACCESS table with in-frame rearrangements only. Some clones are missing; in checked studies, unresolved V genes explain under half, and the rest has no known cause. Recorded for this sample are 60,000 to 90,000 clones; 80% of them occurred a single time. Over 4.5% of the sample lies in the top ten. Sequencing used peripheral blood. The receptors derive from a man aged 60 to 69 with active or convalescent COVID-19.

J is TRBJ2-7 and V is TRBV5-5; maybe TRBD1 (7 bases). V gave up 4 bases and J gave up 3 bases, with 14 bases separating them. There are 14 residues in the CDR3. CDR1 and CDR2 from the germline V gene are SGHKS and YYEKEE (reference sequence). The CDR3 DNA sequence: TGTGCCAGCAGCAGGGACCAGGGGGGCTACGAGCAGTACTTC. Translating it yields CASSRDQGGYEQYF.

The chain is built from TRBV4-2 and TRBJ1-2, with 12 bases lining up with TRBD1. V shed 4 bases and J 4 bases; nucleotides not matched to a gene: 4. The CDR3 length is 15 residues. Looked up from germline, CDR1 is LGHNA and CDR2 is YNFKEQ. CDR3 DNA sequence: TGTGCCAGCAGCCGGGGACAGGGGGCCGCCTATGGCTACACCTTC. Translation gives CASSRGQGAAYGYTF.

The chain carries TRBV7-9 and TRBJ1-3, with 7 bases identical to TRBD1. CDR1 is SEHNR, CDR2 FQNEAQ, per germline (reference sequence). Trimming cost V 1 base and J 4 bases; bases outside gene matches: 1. The CDR3 length is 14 residues. CDR3 in DNA: TGTGCCAGCAGCTTAGGGACAGGAGGAAACACCATATATTTT. This sequence encodes CASSLGTGGNTIYF.

The genes are TRBV29-1 and TRBJ1-5; D may be TRBD1 (5 bases). Germline V CDR1 and CDR2: SQVTM, ANQGSEA. The CDR3 extends over 12 amino acids. V shed 5 bases and J shed 0 bases, with 5 bases lying between them. The CDR3 sequence: CSVQGSNQPQHF. The CDR3 nucleotides are TGCAGCGTTCAGGGTAGCAATCAGCCCCAGCATTTT.

The chain is built from TRBV6-2 or TRBV6-3 and TRBJ2-2, with D maybe TRBD1 (6 bases). The V and J ends lost 2 bases and 1 base respectively, with 11 bases between them. The CDR3 is made up of 16 amino acids. Germline assignment: CDR1 MNHEY and CDR2 SVGEGT. The CDR3 region is CASSYPGHLNTGELFF. CDR3 DNA: TGTGCCAGCAGTTACCCGGGACACTTGAACACCGGGGAGCTGTTTTTT.

The chain has TRBV7-2 and TRBJ1-4, with D hard to call. The CDR3 has 14 amino acids. CDR1 is SGHTA, CDR2 FQGNSA, per germline. With 2 bases removed from V and 7 bases from J, the gap between germline ends came to 11 bases. The CDR3 loop reads CASSLYQRGEKLFF. CDR3 coding DNA: TGTGCCAGCAGCTTATACCAGCGGGGTGAAAAACTGTTTTTT.

The chain links TRBV7-8 to TRBJ2-6; D perhaps matches TRBD2 (5 bases). CDR3 length: 16 amino acids. Looked up from germline, CDR1 is SGHVS and CDR2 is FQNEAQ. The V end was cut by 1 base, the J end by 0 bases, with 7 bases between. In DNA form, the CDR3 reads TGTGCCAGCAGCTTAGTAGGGAGCTCTGGGGCCAACGTCCTGACTTTC. It codes for CASSLVGSSGANVLTF. The variable domain in full, completed from reference TRBV7-8 and TRBJ2-6, reads GAGVSQSPRYKVAKRGQDVALRCDPISGHVSLFWYQQALGQGPEFLTYFQNEAQLDKSGLPSDRFFAERPEGSVSTLKIQRTQQEDSAVYLCASSLVGSSGANVLTFGAGSRLTVL.

The chain couples TRBV7-8 to TRBJ1-1; D gene uncertain. The CDR3 length is 13 residues. CDR1 and CDR2 (germline): SGHVS, FQNEAQ. V was cut by 2 bases and J by 8 bases, with 12 bases left in between. In DNA form, the CDR3 reads TGTGCCAGCAGCTTACCCCCCCGCAGGGAAGCTTTCTTT. Protein product: CASSLPPRREAFF.

The J gene is TRBJ1-5, the V gene TRBV6-2 or TRBV6-3; D unclear. Per germline, CDR1 MNHEY and CDR2 SVGEGT. Trimming took off 2 bases at V and 7 bases at J, with 15 bases between the two ends. The CDR3 is 15 residues long. CDR3 in DNA: TGTGCCAGCAGTTACCACCTTCTCAGAAAACAGCCCCAGCATTTT. Translating gives CASSYHLLRKQPQHF.